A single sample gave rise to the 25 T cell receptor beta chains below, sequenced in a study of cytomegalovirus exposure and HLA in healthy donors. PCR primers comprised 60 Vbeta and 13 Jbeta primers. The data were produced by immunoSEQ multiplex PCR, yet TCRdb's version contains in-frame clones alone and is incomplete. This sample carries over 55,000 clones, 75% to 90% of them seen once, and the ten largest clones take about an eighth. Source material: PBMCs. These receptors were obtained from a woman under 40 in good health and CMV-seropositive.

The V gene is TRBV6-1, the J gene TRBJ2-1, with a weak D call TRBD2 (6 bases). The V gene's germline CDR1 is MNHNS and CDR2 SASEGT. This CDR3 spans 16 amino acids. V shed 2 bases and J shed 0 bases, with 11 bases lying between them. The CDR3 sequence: CASSESGEISYNEQFF. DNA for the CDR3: TGTGCCAGCAGTGAATCGGGGGAAATCTCCTACAATGAGCAGTTCTTC.

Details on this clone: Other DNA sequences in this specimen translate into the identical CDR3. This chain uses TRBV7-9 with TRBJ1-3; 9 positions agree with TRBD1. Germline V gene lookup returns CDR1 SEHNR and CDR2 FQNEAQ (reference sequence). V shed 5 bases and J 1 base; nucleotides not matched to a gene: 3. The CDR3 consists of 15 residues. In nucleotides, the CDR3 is TGTGCCAGCAGCCCACAGGGGGCTTCTGGAAACACCATATATTTT. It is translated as CASSPQGASGNTIYF. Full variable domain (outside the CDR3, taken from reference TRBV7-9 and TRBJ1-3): DTGVSQNPRHKITKRGQNVTFRCDPISEHNRLYWYRQTLGQGPEFLTYFQNEAQLEKSRLLSDRFSAERPKGSFSTLEIQRTEQGDSAMYLCASSPQGASGNTIYFGEGSWLTVV.

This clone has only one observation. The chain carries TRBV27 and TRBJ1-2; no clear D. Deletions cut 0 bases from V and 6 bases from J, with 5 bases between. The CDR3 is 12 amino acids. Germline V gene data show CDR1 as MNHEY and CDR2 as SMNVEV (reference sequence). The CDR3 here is CASSLSGDGYTF. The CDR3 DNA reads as TGTGCCAGCAGTTTATCCGGGGATGGCTACACCTTC.

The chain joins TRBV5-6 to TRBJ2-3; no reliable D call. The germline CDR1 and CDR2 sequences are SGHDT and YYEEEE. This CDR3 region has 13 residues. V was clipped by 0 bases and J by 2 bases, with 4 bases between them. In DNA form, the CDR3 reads TGTGCCAGCAGCTTGGACTTCACAGATACGCAGTATTTT. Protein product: CASSLDFTDTQYF.

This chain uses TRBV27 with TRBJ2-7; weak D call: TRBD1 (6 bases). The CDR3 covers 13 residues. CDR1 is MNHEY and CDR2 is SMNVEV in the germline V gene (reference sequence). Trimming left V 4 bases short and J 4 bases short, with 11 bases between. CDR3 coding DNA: TGTGCCAGCAGTTGGGGGCGCGGGTACGAGCAGTACTTC. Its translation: CASSWGRGYEQYF.

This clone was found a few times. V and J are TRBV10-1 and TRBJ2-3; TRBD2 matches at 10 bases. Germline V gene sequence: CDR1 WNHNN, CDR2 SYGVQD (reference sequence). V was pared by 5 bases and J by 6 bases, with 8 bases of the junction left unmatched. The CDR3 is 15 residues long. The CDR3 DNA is TGCGCCAGCAGTAGCGGGAGGGCCGATGCGGATACGCAGTATTTT. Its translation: CASSSGRADADTQYF.

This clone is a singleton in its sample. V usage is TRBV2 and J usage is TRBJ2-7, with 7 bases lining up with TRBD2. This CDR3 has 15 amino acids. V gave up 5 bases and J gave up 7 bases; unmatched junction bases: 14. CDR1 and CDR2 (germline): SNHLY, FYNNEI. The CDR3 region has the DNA TGTGCCAGCAGTCCGGGGGGAGGAGGGACCAGGGAGCAGTACTTC. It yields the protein CASSPGGGGTREQYF. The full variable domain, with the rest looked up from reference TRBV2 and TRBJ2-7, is EPEVTQTPSHQVTQMGQEVILRCVPISNHLYFYWYRQILGQKVEFLVSFYNNEISEKSEIFDDQFSVERPDGSNFTLKIRSTKLEDSAMYFCASSPGGGGTREQYFGPGTRLTVT.

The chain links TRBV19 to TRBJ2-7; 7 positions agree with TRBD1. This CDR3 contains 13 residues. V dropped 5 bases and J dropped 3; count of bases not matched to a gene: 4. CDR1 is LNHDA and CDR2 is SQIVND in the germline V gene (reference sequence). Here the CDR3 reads CASSLRTGYEQYF. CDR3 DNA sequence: TGTGCCAGTAGTCTACGGACAGGCTACGAGCAGTACTTC.

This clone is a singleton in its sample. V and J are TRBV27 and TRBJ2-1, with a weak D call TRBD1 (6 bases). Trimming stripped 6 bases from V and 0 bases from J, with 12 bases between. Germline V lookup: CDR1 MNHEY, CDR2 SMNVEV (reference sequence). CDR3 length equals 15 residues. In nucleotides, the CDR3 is TGTGCCAGCAGCTACAGGGCTAGCTCCTACAATGAGCAGTTCTTC. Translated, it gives CASSYRASSYNEQFF.

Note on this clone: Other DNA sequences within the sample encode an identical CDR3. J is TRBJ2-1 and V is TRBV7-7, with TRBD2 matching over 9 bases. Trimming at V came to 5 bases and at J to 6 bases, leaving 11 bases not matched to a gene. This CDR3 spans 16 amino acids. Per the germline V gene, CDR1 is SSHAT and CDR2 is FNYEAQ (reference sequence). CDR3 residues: CASSALPGLATNEQFF. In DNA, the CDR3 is TGTGCCAGCAGCGCACTCCCGGGACTAGCAACCAATGAGCAGTTCTTC.

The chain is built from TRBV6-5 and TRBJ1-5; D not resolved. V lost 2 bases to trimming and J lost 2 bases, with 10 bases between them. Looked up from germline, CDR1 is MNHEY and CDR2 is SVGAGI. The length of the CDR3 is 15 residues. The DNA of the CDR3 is TGTGCCAGCAGTTACGAGGGTTTAGGCAATCAGCCCCAGCATTTT. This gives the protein CASSYEGLGNQPQHF.

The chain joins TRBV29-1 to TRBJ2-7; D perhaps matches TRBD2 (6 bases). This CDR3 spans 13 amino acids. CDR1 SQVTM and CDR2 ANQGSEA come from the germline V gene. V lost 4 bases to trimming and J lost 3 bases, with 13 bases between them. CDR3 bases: TGCAGCGTTGTGGCGGCGGGAAACTACGAGCAGTACTTC. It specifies CSVVAAGNYEQYF.

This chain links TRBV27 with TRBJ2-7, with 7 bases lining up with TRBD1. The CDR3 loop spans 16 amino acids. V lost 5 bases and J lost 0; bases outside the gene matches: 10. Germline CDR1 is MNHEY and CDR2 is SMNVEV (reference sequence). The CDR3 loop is CASSRGTAFSSYEQYF. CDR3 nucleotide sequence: TGTGCCAGCAGTAGAGGGACAGCTTTTAGCTCCTACGAGCAGTACTTC.

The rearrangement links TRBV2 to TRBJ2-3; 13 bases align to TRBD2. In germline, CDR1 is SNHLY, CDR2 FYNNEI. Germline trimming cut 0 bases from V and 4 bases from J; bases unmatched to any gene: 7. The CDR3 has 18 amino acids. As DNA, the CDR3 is TGTGCCAGCAGTGAAGCGCTGGGGACTAGCGGGACCTCAGATACGCAGTATTTT. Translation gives CASSEALGTSGTSDTQYF.

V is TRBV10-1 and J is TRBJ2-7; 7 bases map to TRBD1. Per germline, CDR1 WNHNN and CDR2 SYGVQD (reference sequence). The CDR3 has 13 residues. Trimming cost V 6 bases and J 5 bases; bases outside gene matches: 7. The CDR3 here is CASSPDRVHEQYF. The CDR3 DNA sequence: TGCGCCAGCAGCCCCGACAGGGTACACGAGCAGTACTTC.

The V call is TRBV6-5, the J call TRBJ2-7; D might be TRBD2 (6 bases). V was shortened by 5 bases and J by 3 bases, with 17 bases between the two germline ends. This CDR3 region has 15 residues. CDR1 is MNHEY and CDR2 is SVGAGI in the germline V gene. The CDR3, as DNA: TGTGCCAGCAGTCCCTTGGGCGGGGCACTCTACGAGCAGTACTTC. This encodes CASSPLGGALYEQYF.

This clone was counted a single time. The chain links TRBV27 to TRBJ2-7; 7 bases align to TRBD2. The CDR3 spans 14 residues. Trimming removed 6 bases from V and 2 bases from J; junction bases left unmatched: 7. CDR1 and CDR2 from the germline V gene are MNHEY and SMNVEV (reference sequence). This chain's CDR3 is CASRLAVGAYEQYF. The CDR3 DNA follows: TGTGCCAGCAGGCTAGCGGTCGGAGCCTACGAGCAGTACTTC.

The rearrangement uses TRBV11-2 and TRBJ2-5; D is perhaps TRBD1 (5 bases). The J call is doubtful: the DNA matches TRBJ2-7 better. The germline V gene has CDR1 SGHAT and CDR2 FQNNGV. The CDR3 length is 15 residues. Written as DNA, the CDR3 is TGTGCCAGCAGCTTATCTCGGACAAACCCCTACGAGCAGTACTTC. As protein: CASSLSRTNPYEQYF.

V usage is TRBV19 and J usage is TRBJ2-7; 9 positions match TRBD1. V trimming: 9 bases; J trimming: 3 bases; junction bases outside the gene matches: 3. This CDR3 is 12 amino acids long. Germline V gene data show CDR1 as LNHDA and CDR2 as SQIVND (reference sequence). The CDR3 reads CASGTGFYEQYF. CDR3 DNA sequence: TGTGCCAGCGGGACAGGGTTCTACGAGCAGTACTTC.

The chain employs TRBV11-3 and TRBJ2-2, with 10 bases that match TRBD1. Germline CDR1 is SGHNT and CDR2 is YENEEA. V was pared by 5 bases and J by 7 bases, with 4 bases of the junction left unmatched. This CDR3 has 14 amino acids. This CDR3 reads CASSKTGGGGELFF. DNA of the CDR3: TGTGCCAGCAGCAAGACAGGGGGCGGCGGGGAGCTGTTTTTT.

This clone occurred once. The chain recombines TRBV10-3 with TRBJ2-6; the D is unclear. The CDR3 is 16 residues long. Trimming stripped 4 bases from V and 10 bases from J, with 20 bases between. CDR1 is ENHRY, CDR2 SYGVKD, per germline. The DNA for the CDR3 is TGTGCCATCAGTGTCTTCGGGTCAGCCGATCTTAACGTCCTGACTTTC. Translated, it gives CAISVFGSADLNVLTF.

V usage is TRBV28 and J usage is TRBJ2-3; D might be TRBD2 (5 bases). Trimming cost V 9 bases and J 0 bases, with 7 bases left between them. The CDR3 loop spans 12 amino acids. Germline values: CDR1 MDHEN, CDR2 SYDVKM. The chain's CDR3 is CASRESTDTQYF. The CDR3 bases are TGTGCCAGTAGGGAGAGCACAGATACGCAGTATTTT.

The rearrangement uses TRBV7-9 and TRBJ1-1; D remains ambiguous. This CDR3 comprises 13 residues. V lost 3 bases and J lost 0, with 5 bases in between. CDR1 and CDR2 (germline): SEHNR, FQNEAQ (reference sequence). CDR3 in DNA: TGTGCCAGCAGCTTCGGTATGAACACTGAAGCTTTCTTT. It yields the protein CASSFGMNTEAFF.

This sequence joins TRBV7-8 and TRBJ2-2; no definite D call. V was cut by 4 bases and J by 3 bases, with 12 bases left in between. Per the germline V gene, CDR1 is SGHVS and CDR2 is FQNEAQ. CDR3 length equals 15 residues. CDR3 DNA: TGTGCCAGCAGCTCCCCGTCTTTATACACCGGGGAGCTGTTTTTT. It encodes CASSSPSLYTGELFF. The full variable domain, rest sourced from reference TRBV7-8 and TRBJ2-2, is GAGVSQSPRYKVAKRGQDVALRCDPISGHVSLFWYQQALGQGPEFLTYFQNEAQLDKSGLPSDRFFAERPEGSVSTLKIQRTQQEDSAVYLCASSSPSLYTGELFFGEGSRLTVL.

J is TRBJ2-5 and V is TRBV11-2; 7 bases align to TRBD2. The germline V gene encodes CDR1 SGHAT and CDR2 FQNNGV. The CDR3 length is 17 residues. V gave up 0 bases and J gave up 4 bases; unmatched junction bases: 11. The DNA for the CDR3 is TGTGCCAGCAGCTTAGATTCAGGGAGGGCAGGGAGAGAGACCCAGTACTTC. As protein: CASSLDSGRAGRETQYF.